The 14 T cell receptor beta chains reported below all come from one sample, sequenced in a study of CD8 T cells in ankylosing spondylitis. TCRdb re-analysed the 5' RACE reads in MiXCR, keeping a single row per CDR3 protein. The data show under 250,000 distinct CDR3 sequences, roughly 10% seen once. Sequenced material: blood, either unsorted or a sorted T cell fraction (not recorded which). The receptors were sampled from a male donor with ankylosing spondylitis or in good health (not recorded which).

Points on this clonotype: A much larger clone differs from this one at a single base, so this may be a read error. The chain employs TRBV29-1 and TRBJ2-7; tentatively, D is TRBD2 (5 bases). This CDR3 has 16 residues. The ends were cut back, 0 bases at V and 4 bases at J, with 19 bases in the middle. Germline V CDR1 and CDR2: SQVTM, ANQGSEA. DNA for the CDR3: TGCAGCGTTGAAGAACTAGAGGGAAGAGCAGGTTACGAGCAGTACTTC. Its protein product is CSVEELEGRAGYEQYF.

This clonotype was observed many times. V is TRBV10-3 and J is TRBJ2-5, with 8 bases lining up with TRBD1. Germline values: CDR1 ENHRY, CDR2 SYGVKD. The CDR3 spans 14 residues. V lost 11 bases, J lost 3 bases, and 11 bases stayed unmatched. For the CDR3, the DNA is TGTGCCTCTGGGCAGGGGGCGAAGGAAGAGACCCAGTACTTC. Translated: CASGQGAKEETQYF.

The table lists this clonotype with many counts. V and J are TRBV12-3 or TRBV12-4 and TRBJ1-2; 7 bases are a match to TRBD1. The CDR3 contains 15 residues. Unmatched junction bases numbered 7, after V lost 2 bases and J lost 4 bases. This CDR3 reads CASSLRRGPGYGYTF. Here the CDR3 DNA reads TGTGCCAGCAGTTTAAGGAGGGGGCCTGGCTATGGCTACACCTTC.

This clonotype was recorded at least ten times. The CDR3 region is CASRSTGLNTEAFF. In nucleotides, the CDR3 is TGCGCCAGCAGGTCAACGGGTCTCAACACTGAAGCTTTCTTT. The chain joins TRBV5-1 to TRBJ1-1; D is undetermined. The CDR3 runs 14 residues. CDR1 is SGHRS, CDR2 YFSETQ, per germline. V lost 5 bases, J lost 2 bases, and 13 bases lay in between.

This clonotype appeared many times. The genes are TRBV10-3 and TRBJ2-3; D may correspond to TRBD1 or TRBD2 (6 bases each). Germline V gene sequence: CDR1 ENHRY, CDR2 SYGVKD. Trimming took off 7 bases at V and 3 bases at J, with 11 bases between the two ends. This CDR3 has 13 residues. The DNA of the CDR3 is TGTGCCATCAATGGGGGGCCGACAGATACGCAGTATTTT. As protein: CAINGGPTDTQYF.

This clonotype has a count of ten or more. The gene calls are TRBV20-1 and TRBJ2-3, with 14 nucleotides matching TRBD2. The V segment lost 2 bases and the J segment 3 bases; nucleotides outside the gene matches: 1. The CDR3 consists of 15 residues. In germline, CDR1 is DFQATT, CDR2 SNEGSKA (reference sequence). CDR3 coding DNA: TGCAGTGCTAGAAGGACTAGCGGGAGGACAGATACGCAGTATTTT. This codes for CSARRTSGRTDTQYF.

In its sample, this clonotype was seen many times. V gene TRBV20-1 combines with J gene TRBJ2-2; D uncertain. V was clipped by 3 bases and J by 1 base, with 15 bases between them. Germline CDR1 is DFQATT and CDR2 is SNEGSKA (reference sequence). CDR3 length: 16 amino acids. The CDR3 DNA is TGCAGTGCTAGGCCTGCCAGCCGACTGAACACCGGGGAGCTGTTTTTT. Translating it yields CSARPASRLNTGELFF.

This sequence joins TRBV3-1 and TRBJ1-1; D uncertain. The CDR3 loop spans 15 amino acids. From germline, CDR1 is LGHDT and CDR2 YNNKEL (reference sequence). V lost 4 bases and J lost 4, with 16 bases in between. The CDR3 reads CASSPQVVRGTEAFF. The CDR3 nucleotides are TGTGCCAGCAGCCCTCAGGTGGTTCGGGGCACTGAAGCTTTCTTT.

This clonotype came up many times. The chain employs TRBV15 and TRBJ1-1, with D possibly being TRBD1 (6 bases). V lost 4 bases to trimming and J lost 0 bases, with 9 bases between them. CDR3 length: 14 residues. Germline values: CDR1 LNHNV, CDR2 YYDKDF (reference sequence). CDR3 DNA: TGTGCCACCAGCAAGGGGGTTATGAACACTGAAGCTTTCTTT. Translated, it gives CATSKGVMNTEAFF.

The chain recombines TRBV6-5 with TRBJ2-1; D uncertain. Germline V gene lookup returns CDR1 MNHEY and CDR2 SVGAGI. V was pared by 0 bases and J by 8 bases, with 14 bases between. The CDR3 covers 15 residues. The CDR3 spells CASSYSMLGVDEQFF. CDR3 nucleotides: TGTGCCAGCAGTTACTCGATGCTGGGTGTAGATGAGCAGTTCTTC.

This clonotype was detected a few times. In DNA, the CDR3 is TGTGCCAGCAGCCCTAGCCTCGGGGCCTACGAGCAGTACTTC. Residues: CASSPSLGAYEQYF. The rearrangement uses TRBV7-2 and TRBJ2-7; maybe TRBD2 (5 bases). The germline V and J ends were trimmed by 5 bases and 2 bases, with 13 bases remaining between them. The CDR3 runs 14 residues. Germline V CDR1 and CDR2: SGHTA, FQGNSA. The complete variable domain, with remaining parts taken from reference TRBV7-2 and TRBJ2-7, reads GAGVSQSPSNKVTEKGKDVELRCDPISGHTALYWYRQSLGQGLEFLIYFQGNSAPDKSGLPSDRFSAERTGGSVSTLTIQRTQQEDSAVYLCASSPSLGAYEQYFGPGTRLTVT.

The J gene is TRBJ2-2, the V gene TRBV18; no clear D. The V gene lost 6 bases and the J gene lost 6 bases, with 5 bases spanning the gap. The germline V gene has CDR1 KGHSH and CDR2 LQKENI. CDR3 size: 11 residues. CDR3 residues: CASSRPGELFF. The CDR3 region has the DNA TGTGCCAGCTCCCGCCCCGGGGAGCTGTTTTTT.

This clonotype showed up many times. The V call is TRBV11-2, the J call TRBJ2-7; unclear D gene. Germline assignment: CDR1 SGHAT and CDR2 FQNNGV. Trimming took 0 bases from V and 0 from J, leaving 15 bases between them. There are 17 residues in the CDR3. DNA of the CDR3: TGTGCCAGCAGCTTAGAATGGACCGACCAACTCTCCTACGAGCAGTACTTC. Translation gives CASSLEWTDQLSYEQYF. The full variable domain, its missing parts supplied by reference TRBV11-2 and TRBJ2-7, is EAGVAQSPRYKIIEKRQSVAFWCNPISGHATLYWYQQILGQGPKLLIQFQNNGVVDDSQLPKDRFSAERLKGVDSTLKIQPAKLEDSAVYLCASSLEWTDQLSYEQYFGPGTRLTVT.

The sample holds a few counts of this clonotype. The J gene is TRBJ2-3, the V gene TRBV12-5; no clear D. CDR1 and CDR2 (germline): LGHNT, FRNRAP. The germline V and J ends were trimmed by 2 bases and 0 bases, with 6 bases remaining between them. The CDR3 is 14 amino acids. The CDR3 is CASGLSLSTDTQYF. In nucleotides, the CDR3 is TGTGCTAGTGGTTTGTCCCTAAGCACAGATACGCAGTATTTT.